Below, 32 T cell receptor beta chains from the same sample are listed, as sequenced in a study of shared clonotypes between healthy human individuals. The data were produced by immunoSEQ multiplex PCR, yet TCRdb's version contains in-frame clones alone and is incomplete. The data contain 2 million to 2.5 million clones, under 97% of them seen just once; the ten biggest clones take up around 0.13%. Sequencing input: naive CD4+ T cells sorted from blood. Documented subset: CD45RA+ positively selected. These receptors all stem from a man aged 18-30 years in good health.

The chain links TRBV15 to TRBJ2-7; weak D call: TRBD1 (6 bases). The CDR3 has 14 residues. CDR1 and CDR2 from the germline V gene are LNHNV and YYDKDF (reference sequence). V lost 6 bases, J lost 2 bases, and 14 bases lay in between. The CDR3 protein is CATSAGAIPYEQYF. In DNA, the CDR3 is TGTGCCACCAGTGCAGGGGCCATTCCCTACGAGCAGTACTTC.

This clone appeared once. The chain employs TRBV5-1 and TRBJ2-3; possibly TRBD2 for D (6 bases). CDR1 is SGHRS, CDR2 YFSETQ, per germline. The CDR3 length is 14 residues. Trimming left V 7 bases short and J 6 bases short, with 18 bases between. The CDR3 loop reads CASAQETRGDTQYF. The CDR3 coding sequence is TGCGCCAGCGCCCAGGAAACACGGGGGGATACGCAGTATTTT.

The rearrangement links TRBV19 to TRBJ2-1; unclear D gene. Trimming took 1 base from V and 6 from J, leaving 10 bases between them. CDR1 and CDR2 from the germline V gene are LNHDA and SQIVND (reference sequence). The CDR3 has 14 amino acids. CDR3 sequence reads: CASSIVDRRNEQFF. For the CDR3, the DNA is TGTGCCAGTAGTATAGTTGACCGACGCAATGAGCAGTTCTTC.

This chain links TRBV18 with TRBJ2-5, with 8 bases identical to TRBD2. V was clipped by 0 bases and J by 5 bases; unmatched bases: 5. Per the germline V gene, CDR1 is KGHSH and CDR2 is LQKENI. The CDR3 runs 15 residues. The CDR3 here is CASSPPSGGRETQYF. The DNA of the CDR3 is TGTGCCAGCTCACCACCGTCGGGAGGGCGGGAGACCCAGTACTTC.

The chain couples TRBV10-2 to TRBJ2-7; D remains unclear. The CDR3 loop spans 13 amino acids. Germline assignment: CDR1 WSHSY and CDR2 SAAADI. Between the trimmed V and J ends, which lost 5 bases and 1 base, there was a span of 9 bases. The CDR3 coding sequence is TGCGCCAGCAGTCTCCAGCCTTCCTACGAGCAGTACTTC. It codes for CASSLQPSYEQYF.

This clone was picked up one time. This sequence joins TRBV7-2 and TRBJ2-3, with TRBD2 matching over 7 bases. Trimming at V came to 2 bases and at J to 4 bases, leaving 9 bases not matched to a gene. This CDR3 contains 16 residues. Germline CDR1 and CDR2: SGHTA and FQGNSA. CDR3 in amino acids: CASSLWGDYSADTQYF. The CDR3 DNA reads as TGTGCCAGCAGCTTATGGGGGGACTATTCGGCAGATACGCAGTATTTT. Filled out from reference TRBV7-2 and TRBJ2-3, the complete variable domain reads GAGVSQSPSNKVTEKGKDVELRCDPISGHTALYWYRQSLGQGLEFLIYFQGNSAPDKSGLPSDRFSAERTGGSVSTLTIQRTQQEDSAVYLCASSLWGDYSADTQYFGPGTRLTVL.

Only one count was recorded for this clone. The gene calls are TRBV30 and TRBJ1-2; no clear D gene. Trimming removed 5 bases from V and 5 bases from J, with 9 bases in between. The CDR3 contains 11 residues. Germline values: CDR1 GTSNPN, CDR2 SVGIG (reference sequence). CDR3 sequence reads: CAWGEIYGYTF. Written as DNA, the CDR3 is TGTGCCTGGGGGGAAATTTATGGCTACACCTTC.

The chain uses TRBV5-4 and TRBJ2-5; 7 nucleotides agree with TRBD1. With 4 bases clipped from V and 0 bases from J, the junction kept 6 bases outside the gene matches. Germline CDR1 and CDR2: SGHNT and YYREEE (reference sequence). The CDR3 covers 15 residues. The CDR3 sequence: CASSMETGYQETQYF. In DNA, the CDR3 is TGTGCCAGCAGCATGGAGACAGGGTACCAAGAGACCCAGTACTTC. The variable domain in full, completed from reference TRBV5-4 and TRBJ2-5, reads ETGVTQSPTHLIKTRGQQVTLRCSSQSGHNTVSWYQQALGQGPQFIFQYYREEENGRGNFPPRFSGLQFPNYSSELNVNALELDDSALYLCASSMETGYQETQYFGPGTRLLVL.

This chain connects TRBV10-3 to TRBJ2-1, with 14 bases that match TRBD2. Germline V lookup: CDR1 ENHRY, CDR2 SYGVKD. V shed 6 bases and J 2 bases; nucleotides not matched to a gene: 3. This CDR3 contains 16 residues. The DNA for the CDR3 is TGTGCCATCAGGAGGACTAGCGGGGGGCCCTACAATGAGCAGTTCTTC. This codes for CAIRRTSGGPYNEQFF.

On this clone itself: The same CDR3 arises from other DNA sequences in this sample as well. The V call is TRBV29-1, the J call TRBJ1-1; TRBD1 might be the D (5 bases). This CDR3 spans 11 amino acids. Trimming took off 6 bases at V and 1 base at J, with 6 bases between the two ends. CDR1 and CDR2 from the germline V gene are SQVTM and ANQGSEA. The CDR3 DNA is TGCAGCGTCACAGGGAACACTGAAGCTTTCTTT. Encoded protein: CSVTGNTEAFF.

The CDR3 region has the DNA TGTGCCACTATGATCCTTGGGGCCAACGTCCTGACTTTC. It is translated as CATMILGANVLTF. This chain connects TRBV6-5 to TRBJ2-6; D remains unclear. CDR1 and CDR2 from the germline V gene are MNHEY and SVGAGI. This CDR3 has 13 residues. Deletions cut 10 bases from V and 3 bases from J, with 10 bases between.

The CDR3 coding sequence is TGTGCCAGCAGCTTGGCGATAGTGGGGACGAATCAGCCCCAGCATTTT. Translated, it gives CASSLAIVGTNQPQHF. The chain recombines TRBV5-6 with TRBJ1-5; D possibly corresponds to TRBD1 (5 bases). CDR3 length equals 16 residues. CDR1 SGHDT and CDR2 YYEEEE come from the germline V gene. Deletions cut 0 bases from V and 4 bases from J, with 14 bases between.

Concerning this clone: This specimen includes other DNA sequences encoding the same CDR3. The chain carries TRBV11-2 and TRBJ2-5, with D perhaps TRBD2 (5 bases). The V end was cut by 1 base, the J end by 5 bases, with 8 bases between. CDR1 and CDR2 from the germline V gene are SGHAT and FQNNGV. The CDR3 spans 13 residues. CDR3 nucleotides: TGTGCCAGCAGCTTAGGGGAGCGGGAGACCCAGTACTTC. Translating it yields CASSLGERETQYF. The variable domain in full, completed from reference TRBV11-2 and TRBJ2-5, reads EAGVAQSPRYKIIEKRQSVAFWCNPISGHATLYWYQQILGQGPKLLIQFQNNGVVDDSQLPKDRFSAERLKGVDSTLKIQPAKLEDSAVYLCASSLGERETQYFGPGTRLLVL.

The V and J genes are TRBV9 and TRBJ2-7; D possibly corresponds to TRBD2 (5 bases). The CDR3 spans 16 residues. V gave up 0 bases and J gave up 3 bases, with 16 bases separating them. Germline CDR1 reads SGDLS; CDR2 reads YYNGEE. CDR3 in DNA: TGTGCCAGCAGCGTAGGGGGAGTAGGAGGAGGCTACGAGCAGTACTTC. Translation gives CASSVGGVGGGYEQYF.

This chain uses TRBV7-2 with TRBJ1-2; D gene unclear. This CDR3 is built from 13 residues. Germline V lookup: CDR1 SGHTA, CDR2 FQGNSA. Trimming pared 1 base from V and 4 bases from J, leaving 7 bases between. The CDR3 DNA sequence: TGTGCCAGCAGCTTAGAGTCCGGCTATGGCTACACCTTC. Its translation is CASSLESGYGYTF.

The chain uses TRBV6-1 and TRBJ2-5; D assignment may be TRBD1 or TRBD2 (6 bases each). The CDR3 runs to 14 residues. Germline V gene lookup returns CDR1 MNHNS and CDR2 SASEGT. V lost 2 bases and J 1 base, leaving 8 bases between the germline ends. In DNA, the CDR3 is TGTGCCAGCAGTGAATGGGGGGCCCAAGAGACCCAGTACTTC. Its protein product is CASSEWGAQETQYF.

The chain has TRBV7-9 and TRBJ2-2; a weak D match, TRBD2 (5 bases). CDR3 length: 16 amino acids. Germline CDR1 and CDR2: SEHNR and FQNEAQ (reference sequence). Deletions cut 3 bases from V and 4 bases from J, with 15 bases between. The CDR3 reads CASSFQRGVGTGELFF. For the CDR3, the DNA is TGTGCCAGCAGCTTCCAACGGGGAGTAGGCACCGGGGAGCTGTTTTTT.

The rearrangement links TRBV14 to TRBJ2-7; 8 bases match TRBD1. V was clipped by 1 base and J by 2 bases; unmatched bases: 7. CDR1 is SGHDN, CDR2 FVKESK, per germline. The CDR3 covers 16 residues. CDR3 amino acids: CASSQVQGAITYEQYF. In DNA, the CDR3 is TGTGCCAGCAGCCAAGTCCAGGGGGCAATTACCTACGAGCAGTACTTC.

On this clone itself: The same CDR3 arises from other DNA sequences in this sample as well. The V call is TRBV5-1, the J call TRBJ2-3, with D perhaps assigned TRBD1 or TRBD2 (6 bases each). V dropped 2 bases and J dropped 3 bases, with 13 bases sitting between them. This CDR3 has 15 amino acids. Germline V gives CDR1 SGHRS, CDR2 YFSETQ. The CDR3 region has the DNA TGCGCCAGCAGCTTCGGGCAGGGGAGGACAGATACGCAGTATTTT. This translates into CASSFGQGRTDTQYF.

Comments on this clone: The identical CDR3 is also encoded by other nucleotide sequences in the sample. J is TRBJ2-7 and V is TRBV20-1, with a possible D match to TRBD1 (6 bases). The CDR3 sequence is 11 residues long. The V and J ends lost 6 bases and 7 bases respectively, with 13 bases between them. CDR1 DFQATT and CDR2 SNEGSKA come from the germline V gene (reference sequence). DNA for the CDR3: TGCAGTGCCTCACAGGGTGGTGAGCAGTACTTC. The encoded protein is CSASQGGEQYF.

The CDR3 region is CASSPLGAASTDTQYF. In DNA form, the CDR3 reads TGCGCCAGCAGCCCCCTCGGCGCTGCCTCCACAGATACGCAGTATTTT. The chain links TRBV5-1 to TRBJ2-3; D is uncertain. Germline V gene data show CDR1 as SGHRS and CDR2 as YFSETQ. The CDR3 is 16 amino acids. V was pared by 4 bases and J by 2 bases, with 17 bases between.

This sequence joins TRBV7-6 and TRBJ2-7, with 10 bases matching TRBD2. In germline, CDR1 is SGHVS, CDR2 FNYEAQ. V was pared by 4 bases and J by 0 bases, with 3 bases of the junction left unmatched. This CDR3 has 15 residues. The CDR3 loop reads CASSSLAGASYEQYF. CDR3 in DNA: TGTGCCAGCAGCTCCCTAGCGGGGGCCTCCTACGAGCAGTACTTC.

The rearrangement uses TRBV4-1 and TRBJ2-1, with TRBD2 matching over 10 bases. The length of the CDR3 is 15 residues. Germline CDR1 and CDR2: MGHRA and YSYEKL. J was trimmed by 8 bases and V by 4 bases; bases with no gene match: 8. CDR3 coding DNA: TGCGCCAGCAGCCCGGCCGGTAGCGGGAGGTATGAGCAGTTCTTC. Protein sequence: CASSPAGSGRYEQFF.

The chain combines TRBV30 with TRBJ2-6; D perhaps matches TRBD2 (5 bases). This CDR3 spans 16 amino acids. The V and J ends lost 1 base and 0 bases respectively, with 10 bases between them. Germline V lookup: CDR1 GTSNPN, CDR2 SVGIG (reference sequence). The CDR3 is CAWSASWSSGANVLTF. As DNA, the CDR3 is TGTGCCTGGAGTGCTAGCTGGAGCTCTGGGGCCAACGTCCTGACTTTC. Looking up the rest from reference TRBV30 and TRBJ2-6 gives the full variable domain: SQTIHQWPATLVQPVGSPLSLECTVEGTSNPNLYWYRQAAGRGLQLLFYSVGIGQISSEVPQNLSASRPQDRQFILSSKKLLLSDSGFYLCAWSASWSSGANVLTFGAGSRLTVL.

The chain is built from TRBV4-2 and TRBJ1-2; D is perhaps TRBD1 (5 bases). CDR3 size: 16 residues. Trimming pared 0 bases from V and 0 bases from J, leaving 11 bases between. CDR1 and CDR2 from the germline V gene are LGHNA and YNFKEQ. The CDR3 protein is CASSQDQRGSNYGYTF. The CDR3 coding sequence is TGTGCCAGCAGCCAAGATCAACGGGGCTCTAACTATGGCTACACCTTC.

Concerning this clone: Other nucleotide sequences from this sample produce the same CDR3. The genes are TRBV18 and TRBJ1-2; the D is unclear. Per the germline V gene, CDR1 is KGHSH and CDR2 is LQKENI. The V end was cut by 0 bases, the J end by 0 bases, with 8 bases between. This CDR3 has 15 amino acids. In DNA form, the CDR3 reads TGTGCCAGCTCACCACCCGGCGGCCCTAACTATGGCTACACCTTC. This codes for CASSPPGGPNYGYTF. Full variable domain (missing parts from reference TRBV18 and TRBJ1-2): NAGVMQNPRHLVRRRGQEARLRCSPMKGHSHVYWYRQLPEEGLKFMVYLQKENIIDESGMPKERFSAEFPKEGPSILRIQQVVRGDSAAYFCASSPPGGPNYGYTFGSGTRLTVV.

On this clone itself: At the DNA level, this CDR3 is encoded by other sequences in the same sample as well. The V call is TRBV6-1, the J call TRBJ1-5; D is ambiguous. Germline CDR1 reads MNHNS; CDR2 reads SASEGT. With 3 bases removed from V and 2 bases from J, the gap between germline ends came to 5 bases. CDR3 length: 13 residues. CDR3 region: CASSELGNQPQHF. DNA of the CDR3: TGTGCCAGCAGTGAGCTTGGCAATCAGCCCCAGCATTTT.

This sequence joins TRBV18 and TRBJ1-1; D remains ambiguous. Per germline, CDR1 KGHSH and CDR2 LQKENI. The V gene lost 3 bases and the J gene lost 0 bases, with 11 bases spanning the gap. CDR3 length equals 15 residues. CDR3: CASSPAEVLNTEAFF. CDR3 bases: TGTGCCAGCTCACCCGCGGAGGTCTTGAACACTGAAGCTTTCTTT.

As regards this clone: Different DNA sequences within this sample yield the same CDR3. The chain employs TRBV9 and TRBJ1-6; 7 bases fit TRBD1. Germline values: CDR1 SGDLS, CDR2 YYNGEE. The CDR3 extends over 13 amino acids. J was trimmed by 7 bases and V by 3 bases; bases with no gene match: 1. DNA of the CDR3: TGTGCCAGCAGCGCGGGACAGAATTCACCCCTCCACTTT. Translation: CASSAGQNSPLHF.

This rearrangement joins TRBV7-2 to TRBJ1-5, with TRBD1 matching over 7 bases. The CDR3 contains 13 residues. Germline V gene sequence: CDR1 SGHTA, CDR2 FQGNSA. With V trimmed by 1 base and J by 10 bases, 4 bases remained unmatched. CDR3 residues: CASSLEQGKPQHF. The DNA for the CDR3 is TGTGCCAGCAGCTTAGAACAGGGGAAACCCCAGCATTTT.

This chain joins TRBV2 and TRBJ1-3; TRBD1 agrees at 7 bases. Germline V gene lookup returns CDR1 SNHLY and CDR2 FYNNEI. The V segment lost 0 bases and the J segment 4 bases; nucleotides outside the gene matches: 3. CDR3 length equals 15 residues. This CDR3 is CASSEAWDRGNTIYF. In nucleotides, the CDR3 is TGTGCCAGCAGTGAAGCGTGGGACAGAGGAAACACCATATATTTT.

V gene TRBV30 combines with J gene TRBJ1-6; D is unclear. This CDR3 has 18 residues. The ends were cut back, 0 bases at V and 0 bases at J, with 15 bases in the middle. Germline assignment: CDR1 GTSNPN and CDR2 SVGIG (reference sequence). CDR3 coding DNA: TGTGCCTGGAGTGTAGCTAACAAACTGAGCTCCTATAATTCACCCCTCCACTTT. Residues: CAWSVANKLSSYNSPLHF.